One and the same sample provided the 23 T cell receptor beta chains below, sequenced in a study of blood T cell repertoires in COVID-19. The assay was immunoSEQ multiplex PCR, and TCRdb's table has in-frame clones only and misses some. This table holds about 160,000 clones, approximately 90% found once. The sample taken for sequencing was peripheral blood. The origin of the receptors is a man aged 25 to 40 with COVID-19, enrolled during active disease.

V and J are TRBV28 and TRBJ1-3; tentative D call: TRBD1 (5 bases). Deletions cut 2 bases from V and 0 bases from J, with 20 bases between. Germline V lookup: CDR1 MDHEN, CDR2 SYDVKM. The length of the CDR3 is 19 residues. The CDR3 spells CASSLPLPSAGISGNTIYF. Written as DNA, the CDR3 is TGTGCCAGCAGTTTACCCCTTCCGTCCGCAGGGATCTCTGGAAACACCATATATTTT.

V usage is TRBV19 and J usage is TRBJ1-4; maybe TRBD1 (5 bases). Trimming took off 6 bases at V and 7 bases at J, with 15 bases between the two ends. The CDR3 extends over 14 amino acids. Germline lookup yields CDR1 LNHDA and CDR2 SQIVND (reference sequence). As DNA, the CDR3 is TGTGCCAGTAGCCCGGGGCCGGGAGGTGAAAAACTGTTTTTT. It specifies CASSPGPGGEKLFF.

The genes are TRBV28 and TRBJ2-7; D gene ambiguous. The CDR3 extends over 12 amino acids. The V gene's germline CDR1 is MDHEN and CDR2 SYDVKM. V shed 5 bases and J shed 4 bases, with 9 bases lying between them. CDR3 residues: CASSPPSYEQYF. The CDR3 DNA reads TGTGCCAGCAGTCCCCCCTCGTACGAGCAGTACTTC.

The chain links TRBV5-6 to TRBJ1-3; 7 positions match TRBD1. The CDR3 contains 15 residues. V lost 3 bases and J lost 0; bases outside the gene matches: 3. Germline CDR1 is SGHDT and CDR2 is YYEEEE. The CDR3: CASSWGQSSGNTIYF. The CDR3 nucleotides read TGTGCCAGCAGCTGGGGACAGAGCTCTGGAAACACCATATATTTT.

The V gene is TRBV18, the J gene TRBJ1-4, with a possible D match to TRBD1 (5 bases). Germline V lookup: CDR1 KGHSH, CDR2 LQKENI. The germline V and J ends were trimmed by 3 bases and 7 bases, with 15 bases remaining between them. CDR3 size: 15 residues. In DNA form, the CDR3 reads TGTGCCAGCTCACCGGAACCAGGGTTGGCTGAAAAACTGTTTTTT. This sequence encodes CASSPEPGLAEKLFF.

This clone showed up just a few times. The V gene is TRBV19, the J gene TRBJ1-5; D is unclear. Germline CDR1 reads LNHDA; CDR2 reads SQIVND (reference sequence). This CDR3 contains 14 residues. Between the trimmed V and J ends, which lost 5 bases and 7 bases, there was a span of 15 bases. CDR3 coding DNA: TGTGCCAGTAGTGGCTCCGGAGGGCGGCAGCCCCAGCATTTT. This translates into CASSGSGGRQPQHF.

This chain uses TRBV18 with TRBJ1-5; 8 nucleotides align to TRBD1. The CDR3 length is 15 residues. The junction had 6 bases not matched to a gene; V was cut back by 3 bases and J by 5 bases. Germline loops: CDR1 KGHSH, CDR2 LQKENI. CDR3 sequence reads: CASSPSGTGYQPQHF. In nucleotides, the CDR3 is TGTGCCAGCTCACCCTCCGGGACAGGATATCAGCCCCAGCATTTT.

This chain links TRBV6-5 with TRBJ1-1; D remains ambiguous. CDR1 is MNHEY, CDR2 SVGAGI, per germline. V lost 0 bases and J 7 bases, leaving 6 bases between the germline ends. The CDR3 is made up of 12 amino acids. As DNA, the CDR3 is TGTGCCAGCAGTTACTCGAGCGGTGAAGCTTTCTTT. Translation gives CASSYSSGEAFF.

This sequence joins TRBV3-1 (or the pseudogene TRBV3-2) and TRBJ2-7, with no clear D. The V gene's germline CDR1 is LGHDT and CDR2 YNNKEL (reference sequence). Trimming removed 0 bases from V and 5 bases from J, with 5 bases in between. The length of the CDR3 is 12 residues. DNA of the CDR3: TGTGCCAGCAGCCAAGATTCAGACGAGCAGTACTTC. It yields the protein CASSQDSDEQYF.

As DNA, the CDR3 is TGTGCCAGCAGCTCAACTACGAGACAGTACAATGAGCAGTTCTTC. Its translation is CASSSTTRQYNEQFF. V and J are TRBV5-6 and TRBJ2-1; tentatively, D is TRBD1 (5 bases). This CDR3 region has 15 residues. Trimming cost V 3 bases and J 4 bases, with 14 bases left between them. Germline assignment: CDR1 SGHDT and CDR2 YYEEEE.

The J gene is TRBJ2-3, the V gene TRBV6-6, with 12 positions matching TRBD2. This CDR3 is built from 16 residues. V shed 4 bases and J 4 bases; nucleotides not matched to a gene: 6. Germline V lookup: CDR1 MNHNY, CDR2 SVGAGI (reference sequence). In DNA form, the CDR3 reads TGTGCCAGCAGTTCAACTCTAGCGGGGGGGTCAGATACGCAGTATTTT. Translated, it gives CASSSTLAGGSDTQYF.

In its sample, this clone was seen once. The chain couples TRBV5-1 to TRBJ1-6; tentative D call: TRBD1 (6 bases). CDR3 size: 13 residues. CDR1 SGHRS and CDR2 YFSETQ come from the germline V gene. V was cut by 5 bases and J by 10 bases, with 13 bases left in between. CDR3 DNA sequence: TGCGCCAGCAGGTCAGGGGCGGAATCACCCCTCCACTTT. Translation: CASRSGAESPLHF.

The genes are TRBV4-2 and TRBJ1-2; D unresolved. The CDR3 covers 13 residues. Trimming took 0 bases from V and 6 from J, leaving 8 bases between them. Looked up from germline, CDR1 is LGHNA and CDR2 is YNFKEQ. Written as DNA, the CDR3 is TGTGCCAGCAGCCAAGATGGCGGGAATGGCTACACCTTC. Amino acid sequence: CASSQDGGNGYTF.

This clone has just one count. The rearrangement uses TRBV4-3 and TRBJ2-7; 9 bases map to TRBD2. Germline loops: CDR1 LGHNA, CDR2 YSLEER. This CDR3 spans 18 amino acids. V lost 1 base, J lost 3 bases, and 13 bases stayed unmatched. Here the CDR3 DNA reads TGCGCCAGCAGCCAAGTTGGGCGTGGAGCGGGAGGTGACTACGAGCAGTACTTC. Residues: CASSQVGRGAGGDYEQYF.

The genes are TRBV19 and TRBJ2-5; 11 positions agree with TRBD2. V lost 4 bases, J lost 5 bases, and 6 bases stayed unmatched. CDR3 size: 15 residues. Germline values: CDR1 LNHDA, CDR2 SQIVND (reference sequence). The CDR3: CASSKASGGSETQYF. CDR3 bases: TGTGCCAGTAGTAAGGCTAGCGGGGGGTCGGAGACCCAGTACTTC.

This chain joins TRBV7-8 and TRBJ2-1; perhaps TRBD1 as D (5 bases). The ends were cut back, 2 bases at V and 7 bases at J, with 15 bases in the middle. Germline V lookup: CDR1 SGHVS, CDR2 FQNEAQ. The CDR3 has 15 residues. In DNA, the CDR3 is TGTGCCAGCAGCTTAATGCGTGGGGCTCCAAATGAGCAGTTCTTC. Translated: CASSLMRGAPNEQFF. The full variable domain, in which reference TRBV7-8 and TRBJ2-1 provide the parts outside the CDR3, is GAGVSQSPRYKVAKRGQDVALRCDPISGHVSLFWYQQALGQGPEFLTYFQNEAQLDKSGLPSDRFFAERPEGSVSTLKIQRTQQEDSAVYLCASSLMRGAPNEQFFGPGTRLTVL.

V usage is TRBV18 and J usage is TRBJ2-5; TRBD2 matches 14 bases. CDR1 KGHSH and CDR2 LQKENI come from the germline V gene. V gave up 6 bases and J gave up 0 bases; unmatched junction bases: 9. The CDR3 is 18 residues long. CDR3 sequence: CASSHPGTSGSYQETQYF. CDR3 DNA sequence: TGTGCCAGCTCCCATCCCGGGACTAGCGGGAGTTACCAAGAGACCCAGTACTTC.

The CDR3 DNA reads as TGTGCCAGCAGTTCCGGGACAGGGGTGTACGAGCAGTACTTC. It specifies CASSSGTGVYEQYF. The rearrangement joins TRBV6-5 to TRBJ2-7, with 10 nucleotides matching TRBD1. V trimming: 4 bases; J trimming: 4 bases; junction bases outside the gene matches: 4. This CDR3 has 14 residues. Germline lookup yields CDR1 MNHEY and CDR2 SVGAGI.

V gene TRBV6-2 or TRBV6-3 combines with J gene TRBJ1-5, with D maybe TRBD1 (5 bases). Germline-derived CDR1 and CDR2 are MNHEY and SVGEGT. Trimming removed 6 bases at V and 2 bases at J, with 14 bases between. This CDR3 contains 15 residues. The CDR3 loop reads CASSSWGGGNQPQHF. DNA of the CDR3: TGTGCCAGCAGCTCTTGGGGGGGAGGCAATCAGCCCCAGCATTTT.

The genes are TRBV28 and TRBJ2-5, with D possibly being TRBD1 (5 bases). This CDR3 is built from 13 residues. Looked up from germline, CDR1 is MDHEN and CDR2 is SYDVKM. Trimming pared 6 bases from V and 4 bases from J, leaving 12 bases between. The CDR3 loop is CASSPGQGETQYF. The DNA of the CDR3 is TGTGCCAGCAGCCCCGGGCAGGGAGAGACCCAGTACTTC.

The V call is TRBV7-9, the J call TRBJ1-2; tentative D call: TRBD1 (5 bases). Trimming stripped 5 bases from V and 5 bases from J, with 18 bases between. Germline CDR1 and CDR2: SEHNR and FQNEAQ (reference sequence). This CDR3 comprises 15 residues. The CDR3 reads CASSPGDPTPYGYTF. Written as DNA, the CDR3 is TGTGCCAGCAGCCCGGGGGATCCTACGCCTTATGGCTACACCTTC. The complete variable domain, with remaining parts taken from reference TRBV7-9 and TRBJ1-2, reads DTGVSQNPRHKITKRGQNVTFRCDPISEHNRLYWYRQTLGQGPEFLTYFQNEAQLEKSRLLSDRFSAERPKGSFSTLEIQRTEQGDSAMYLCASSPGDPTPYGYTFGSGTRLTVV.

J is TRBJ2-7 and V is TRBV11-2, with D perhaps matching TRBD1 (5 bases). The CDR3 spans 16 residues. Germline lookup yields CDR1 SGHAT and CDR2 FQNNGV. V gave up 0 bases and J gave up 4 bases, with 16 bases separating them. CDR3 sequence: CASSLDLGATVYEQYF. CDR3 in DNA: TGTGCCAGCAGCTTAGACTTAGGGGCAACTGTTTACGAGCAGTACTTC.

The V and J genes are TRBV19 and TRBJ1-5; 7 bases fit TRBD1. From germline, CDR1 is LNHDA and CDR2 SQIVND (reference sequence). Trimming removed 3 bases from V and 0 bases from J; junction bases left unmatched: 2. The CDR3 is 15 amino acids. The CDR3 nucleotides are TGTGCCAGTAGTATCAGGGGGTATAGCAATCAGCCCCAGCATTTT. Its translation is CASSIRGYSNQPQHF.